This T cell receptor (beta chain) emerged from a study of T cell responses to AZD1222 COVID-19 vaccine. CDR1 and CDR2 from the germline V gene are SNHLY and FYNNEI. The CDR3 runs 17 residues. Trimming took 6 bases from V and 3 from J, leaving 24 bases between them. About this clone itself: Its antigen is still unknown.

Clones were read by immunoSEQ multiplex PCR, and TCRdb kept only the in-frame ones, dropping some. The top ten clones hold over 15% of a sample with about 130,000 clones, about 88% of them seen once. Findings of the study overall: Samples come after the peak T cell response, not at day 14.

This chain uses TRBV2 with TRBJ2-7, with a weak D call TRBD1 (8 bases). This receptor was obtained from an adult in good health. The sequences come from peripheral blood, collected on day 0 of MenACWY control vaccination. The DNA of the CDR3 is TGTGCCAGCAGCCACAGGGGGGGCGGAGCTAGGGGCTACGAGCAGTACTTC. Its translation is CASSHRGGGARGYEQYF.